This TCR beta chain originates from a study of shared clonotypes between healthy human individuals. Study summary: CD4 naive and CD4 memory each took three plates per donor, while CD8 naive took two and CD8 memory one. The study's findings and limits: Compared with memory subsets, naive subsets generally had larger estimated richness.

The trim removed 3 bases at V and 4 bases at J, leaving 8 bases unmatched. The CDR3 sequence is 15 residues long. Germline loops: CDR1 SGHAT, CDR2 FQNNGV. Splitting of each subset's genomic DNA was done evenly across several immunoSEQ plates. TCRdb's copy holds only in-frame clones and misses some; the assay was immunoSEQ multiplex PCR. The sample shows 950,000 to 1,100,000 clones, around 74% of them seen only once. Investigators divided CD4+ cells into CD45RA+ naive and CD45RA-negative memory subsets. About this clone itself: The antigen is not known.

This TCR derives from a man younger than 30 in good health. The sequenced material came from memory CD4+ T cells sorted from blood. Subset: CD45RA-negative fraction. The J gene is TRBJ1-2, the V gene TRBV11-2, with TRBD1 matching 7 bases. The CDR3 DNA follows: TGTGCCAGCAGCTTTGTAAACAGGGGAGGCTATGGCTACACCTTC. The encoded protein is CASSFVNRGGYGYTF. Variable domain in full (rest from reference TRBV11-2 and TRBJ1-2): EAGVAQSPRYKIIEKRQSVAFWCNPISGHATLYWYQQILGQGPKLLIQFQNNGVVDDSQLPKDRFSAERLKGVDSTLKIQPAKLEDSAVYLCASSFVNRGGYGYTFGSGTRLTVV.